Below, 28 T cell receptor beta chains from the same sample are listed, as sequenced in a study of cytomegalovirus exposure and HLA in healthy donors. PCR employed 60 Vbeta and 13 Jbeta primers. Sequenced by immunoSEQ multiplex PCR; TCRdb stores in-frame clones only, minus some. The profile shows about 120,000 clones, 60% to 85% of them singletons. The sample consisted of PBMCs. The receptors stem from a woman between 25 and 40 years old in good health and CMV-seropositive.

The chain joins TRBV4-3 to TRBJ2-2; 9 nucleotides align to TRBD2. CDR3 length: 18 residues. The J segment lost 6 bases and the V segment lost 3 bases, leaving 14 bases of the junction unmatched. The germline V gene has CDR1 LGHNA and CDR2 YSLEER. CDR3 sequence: CASSHHTSGFFMPGELFF. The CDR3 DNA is TGCGCCAGCAGCCACCACACTAGCGGGTTTTTTATGCCCGGGGAGCTGTTTTTT.

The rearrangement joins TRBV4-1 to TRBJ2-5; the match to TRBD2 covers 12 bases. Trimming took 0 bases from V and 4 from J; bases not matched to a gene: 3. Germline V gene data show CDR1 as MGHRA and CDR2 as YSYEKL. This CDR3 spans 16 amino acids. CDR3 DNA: TGCGCCAGCAGCCAAGAAACTAGCGGGGGGCCAGAGACCCAGTACTTC. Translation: CASSQETSGGPETQYF.

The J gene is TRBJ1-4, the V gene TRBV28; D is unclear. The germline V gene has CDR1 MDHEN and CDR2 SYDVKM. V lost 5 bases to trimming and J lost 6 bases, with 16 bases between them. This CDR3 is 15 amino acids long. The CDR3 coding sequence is TGTGCCAGCAGTCCTTTGGGTAGGAGGGATGAAAAACTGTTTTTT. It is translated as CASSPLGRRDEKLFF.

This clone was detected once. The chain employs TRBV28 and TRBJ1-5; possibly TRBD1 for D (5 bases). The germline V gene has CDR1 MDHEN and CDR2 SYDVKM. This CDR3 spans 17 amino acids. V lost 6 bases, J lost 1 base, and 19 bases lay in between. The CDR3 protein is CASSLPRRGLSNQPQHF. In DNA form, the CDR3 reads TGTGCCAGCAGCCTCCCACGGAGGGGACTGAGCAATCAGCCCCAGCATTTT.

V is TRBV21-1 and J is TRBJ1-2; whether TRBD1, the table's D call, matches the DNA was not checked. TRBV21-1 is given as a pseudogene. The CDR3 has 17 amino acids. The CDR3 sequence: CASSKFGDRDKNYGYTF. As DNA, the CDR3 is TGTGCCAGCAGCAAATTTGGGGACCGGGACAAGAACTATGGCTACACCTTC.

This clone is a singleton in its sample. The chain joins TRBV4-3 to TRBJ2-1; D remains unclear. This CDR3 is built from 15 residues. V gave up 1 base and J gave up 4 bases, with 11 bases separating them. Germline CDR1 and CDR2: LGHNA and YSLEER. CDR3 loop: CASSQVAAKYNEQFF. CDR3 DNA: TGCGCCAGCAGCCAAGTTGCGGCGAAATACAATGAGCAGTTCTTC.

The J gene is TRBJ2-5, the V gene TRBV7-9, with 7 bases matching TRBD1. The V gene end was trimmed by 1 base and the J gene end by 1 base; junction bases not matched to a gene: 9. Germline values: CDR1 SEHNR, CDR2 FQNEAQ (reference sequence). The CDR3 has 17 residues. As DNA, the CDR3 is TGTGCCAGCAGCTTAGGGCGGACCGGGACAGTCCAAGAGACCCAGTACTTC. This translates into CASSLGRTGTVQETQYF.

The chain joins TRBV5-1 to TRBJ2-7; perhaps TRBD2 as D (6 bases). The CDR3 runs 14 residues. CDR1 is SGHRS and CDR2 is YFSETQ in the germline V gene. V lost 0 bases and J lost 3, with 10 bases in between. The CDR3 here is CASSLAGVRYEQYF. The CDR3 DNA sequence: TGCGCCAGCAGCTTGGCGGGGGTCCGCTACGAGCAGTACTTC.

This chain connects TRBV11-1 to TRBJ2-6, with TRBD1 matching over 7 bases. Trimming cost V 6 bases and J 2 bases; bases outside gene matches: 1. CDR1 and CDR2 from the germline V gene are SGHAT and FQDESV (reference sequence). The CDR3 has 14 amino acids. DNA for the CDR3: TGTGCCAGCAGTACAGGGGCTGGGGCCAACGTCCTGACTTTC. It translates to CASSTGAGANVLTF. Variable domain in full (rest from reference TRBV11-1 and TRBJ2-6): EAEVAQSPRYKITEKSQAVAFWCDPISGHATLYWYRQILGQGPELLVQFQDESVVDDSQLPKDRFSAERLKGVDSTLKIQPAELGDSAMYLCASSTGAGANVLTFGAGSRLTVL.

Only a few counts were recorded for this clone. CDR3 loop: CASSLEPGANQDEQYF. DNA of the CDR3: TGTGCCAGCAGTCTAGAACCAGGGGCGAATCAAGACGAGCAGTACTTC. The chain joins TRBV28 to TRBJ2-7, with D possibly being TRBD1 (6 bases). Germline V CDR1 and CDR2: MDHEN, SYDVKM. The CDR3 has 16 amino acids. The germline V and J ends were trimmed by 5 bases and 5 bases, with 22 bases remaining between them.

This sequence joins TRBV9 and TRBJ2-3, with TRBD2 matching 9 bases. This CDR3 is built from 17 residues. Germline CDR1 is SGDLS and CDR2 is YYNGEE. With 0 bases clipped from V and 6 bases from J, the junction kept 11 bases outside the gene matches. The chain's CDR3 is CASSVALWRGGLDTQYF. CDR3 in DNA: TGTGCCAGCAGCGTAGCTCTGTGGCGGGGGGGGTTGGATACGCAGTATTTT.

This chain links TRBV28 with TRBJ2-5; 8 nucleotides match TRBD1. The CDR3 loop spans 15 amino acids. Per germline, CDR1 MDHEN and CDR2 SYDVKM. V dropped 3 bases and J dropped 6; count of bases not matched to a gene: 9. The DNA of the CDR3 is TGTGCCAGCAGTTTTGTGGCAGGGGGCTTGAAGACCCAGTACTTC. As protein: CASSFVAGGLKTQYF.

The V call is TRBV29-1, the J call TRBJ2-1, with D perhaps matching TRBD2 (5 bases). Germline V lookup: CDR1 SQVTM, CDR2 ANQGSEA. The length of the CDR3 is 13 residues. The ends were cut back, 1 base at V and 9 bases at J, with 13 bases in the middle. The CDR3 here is CSVEVDGGGEQFF. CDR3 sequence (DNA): TGCAGCGTTGAAGTGGACGGAGGAGGTGAGCAGTTCTTC.

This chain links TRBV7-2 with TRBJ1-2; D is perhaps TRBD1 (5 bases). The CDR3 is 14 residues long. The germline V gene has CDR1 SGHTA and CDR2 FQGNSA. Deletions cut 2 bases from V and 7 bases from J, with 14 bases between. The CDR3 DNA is TGTGCCAGCAGCTTAAGTCGGGGGGTCCGTGGCTACACCTTC. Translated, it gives CASSLSRGVRGYTF. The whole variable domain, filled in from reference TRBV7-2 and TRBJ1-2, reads GAGVSQSPSNKVTEKGKDVELRCDPISGHTALYWYRQSLGQGLEFLIYFQGNSAPDKSGLPSDRFSAERTGGSVSTLTIQRTQQEDSAVYLCASSLSRGVRGYTFGSGTRLTVV.

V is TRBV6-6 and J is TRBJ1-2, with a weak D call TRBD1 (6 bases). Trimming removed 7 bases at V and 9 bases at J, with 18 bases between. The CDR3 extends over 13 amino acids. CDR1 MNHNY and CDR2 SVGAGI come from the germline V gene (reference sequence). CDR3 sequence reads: CASNRGDKARYTF. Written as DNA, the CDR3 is TGTGCCAGCAATCGAGGGGACAAGGCTCGCTACACCTTC.

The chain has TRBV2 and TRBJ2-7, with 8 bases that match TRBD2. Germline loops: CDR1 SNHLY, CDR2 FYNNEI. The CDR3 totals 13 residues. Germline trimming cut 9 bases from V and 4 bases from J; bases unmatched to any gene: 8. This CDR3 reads CARGTGGPYEQYF. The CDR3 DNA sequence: TGTGCCAGGGGAACGGGGGGGCCTTACGAGCAGTACTTC.

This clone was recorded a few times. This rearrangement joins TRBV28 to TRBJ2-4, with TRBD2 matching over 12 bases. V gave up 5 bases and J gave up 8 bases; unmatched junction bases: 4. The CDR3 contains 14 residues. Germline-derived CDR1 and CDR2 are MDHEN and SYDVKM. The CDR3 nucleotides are TGTGCCAGCAGTCCTAGCGGGGGGGCGTACATTCAGTACTTC. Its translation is CASSPSGGAYIQYF.

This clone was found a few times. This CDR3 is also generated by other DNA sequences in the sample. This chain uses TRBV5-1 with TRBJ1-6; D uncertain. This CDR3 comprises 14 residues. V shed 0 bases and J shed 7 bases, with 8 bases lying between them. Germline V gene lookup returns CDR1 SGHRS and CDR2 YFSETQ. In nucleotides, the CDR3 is TGCGCCAGCAGCTTGGGGGCCCAAAATTCACCCCTCCACTTT. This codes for CASSLGAQNSPLHF. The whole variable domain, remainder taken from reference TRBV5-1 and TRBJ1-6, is KAGVTQTPRYLIKTRGQQVTLSCSPISGHRSVSWYQQTPGQGLQFLFEYFSETQRNKGNFPGRFSGRQFSNSRSEMNVSTLELGDSALYLCASSLGAQNSPLHFGNGTRLTVT.

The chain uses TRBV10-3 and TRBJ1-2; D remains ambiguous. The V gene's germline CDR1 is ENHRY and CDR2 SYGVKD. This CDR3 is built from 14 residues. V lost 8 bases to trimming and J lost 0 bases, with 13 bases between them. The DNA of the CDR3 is TGTGCCATCTTGGCCCAGGCCTCTAACTATGGCTACACCTTC. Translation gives CAILAQASNYGYTF.

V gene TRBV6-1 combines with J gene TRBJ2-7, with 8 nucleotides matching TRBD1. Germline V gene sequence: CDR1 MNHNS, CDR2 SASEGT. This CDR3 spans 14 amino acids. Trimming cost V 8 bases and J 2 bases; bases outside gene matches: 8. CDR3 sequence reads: CASWTGSNPYEQYF. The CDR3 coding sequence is TGTGCCAGCTGGACAGGGTCAAACCCCTACGAGCAGTACTTC.

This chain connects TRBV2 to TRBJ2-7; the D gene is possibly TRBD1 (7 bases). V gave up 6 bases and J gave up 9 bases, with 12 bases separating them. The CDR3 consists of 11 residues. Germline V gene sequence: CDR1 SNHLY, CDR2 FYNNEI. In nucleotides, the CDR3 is TGTGCCAGCAGGGAGGGGGACAGGCAGTACTTC. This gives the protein CASREGDRQYF.

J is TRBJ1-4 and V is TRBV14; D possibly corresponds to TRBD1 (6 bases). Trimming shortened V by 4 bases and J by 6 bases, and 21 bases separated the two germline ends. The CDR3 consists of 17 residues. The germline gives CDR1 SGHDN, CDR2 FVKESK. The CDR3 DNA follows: TGTGCCAGCAGCCCCCTGCGGAGGGGGGGCGCGGATGAAAAACTGTTTTTT. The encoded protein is CASSPLRRGGADEKLFF.

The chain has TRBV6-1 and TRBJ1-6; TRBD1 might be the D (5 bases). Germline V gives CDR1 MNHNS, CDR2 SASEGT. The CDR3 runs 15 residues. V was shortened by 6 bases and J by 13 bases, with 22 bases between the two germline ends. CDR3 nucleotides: TGTGCCAGCAGGGCCCTAGACAGCGCCCAAAACCCCCTCCACTTT. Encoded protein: CASRALDSAQNPLHF.

As DNA, the CDR3 is TGTGCCAGCAGTTCATTTCAGGGAAAATACGAGCAGTACTTC. Translating it yields CASSSFQGKYEQYF. The V call is TRBV6-6, the J call TRBJ2-5, with D tentatively TRBD1 (5 bases). The DNA matches TRBJ2-7 better at its end, which makes the J call doubtful. This CDR3 is built from 14 residues. The germline V gene has CDR1 MNHNY and CDR2 SVGAGI (reference sequence).

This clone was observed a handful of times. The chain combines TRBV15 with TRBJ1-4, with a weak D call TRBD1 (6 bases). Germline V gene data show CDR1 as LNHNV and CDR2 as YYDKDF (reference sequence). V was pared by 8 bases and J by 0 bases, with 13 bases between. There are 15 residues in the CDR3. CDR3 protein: CATGGGAATNEKLFF. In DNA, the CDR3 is TGTGCCACCGGAGGGGGGGCAGCAACTAATGAAAAACTGTTTTTT.

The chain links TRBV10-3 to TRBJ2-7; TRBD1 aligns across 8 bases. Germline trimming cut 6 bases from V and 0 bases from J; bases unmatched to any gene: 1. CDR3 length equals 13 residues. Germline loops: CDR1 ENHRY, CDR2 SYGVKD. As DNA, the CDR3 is TGTGCCATCAGGGACAGGGCCTCCTACGAGCAGTACTTC. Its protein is CAIRDRASYEQYF.

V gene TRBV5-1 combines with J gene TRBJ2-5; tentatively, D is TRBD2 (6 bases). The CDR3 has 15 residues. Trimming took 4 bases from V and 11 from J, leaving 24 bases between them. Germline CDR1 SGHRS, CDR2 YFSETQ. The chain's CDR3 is CASSEEGSMMREQYF. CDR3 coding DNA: TGCGCCAGCAGCGAGGAGGGGTCCATGATGAGGGAGCAGTACTTC. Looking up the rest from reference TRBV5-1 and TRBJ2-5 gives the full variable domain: KAGVTQTPRYLIKTRGQQVTLSCSPISGHRSVSWYQQTPGQGLQFLFEYFSETQRNKGNFPGRFSGRQFSNSRSEMNVSTLELGDSALYLCASSEEGSMMREQYFGPGTRLLVL.

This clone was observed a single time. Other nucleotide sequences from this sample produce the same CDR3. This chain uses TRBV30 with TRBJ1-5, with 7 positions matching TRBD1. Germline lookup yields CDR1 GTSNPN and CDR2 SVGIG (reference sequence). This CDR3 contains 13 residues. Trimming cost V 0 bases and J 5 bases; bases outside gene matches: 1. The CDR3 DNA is TGTGCCTGGAGTGTGCAGGGGGATCAGCCCCAGCATTTT. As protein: CAWSVQGDQPQHF.